These 25 T cell receptor beta chains were sequenced from one sample in a study of blood T cell repertoires in COVID-19 (dated by TCRdb to the early 2020s). Libraries were made using the immunoSEQ multiplex PCR assay. TCRdb re-hosts the immuneACCESS table, in-frame sequences only. Its copies lack some clones; in the studies checked, an unresolved V gene accounts for under half of them, and the cause for the rest is not known. The table for this sample lists roughly 80,000 clones; approximately 82% of them were counted only once. The ten largest account for around a fifth of the sample. The specimen was peripheral blood. Every receptor here comes from a human donor in a cohort sampled during active COVID-19.

This clone was observed a few times. The chain links TRBV19 to TRBJ2-6; TRBD1 matches 7 bases. Germline V lookup: CDR1 LNHDA, CDR2 SQIVND (reference sequence). The trim removed 7 bases at V and 2 bases at J, leaving 2 bases unmatched. The CDR3 covers 14 residues. The DNA for the CDR3 is TGTGCCAGTAAAGGGGGCACTGGGGCCAACGTCCTGACTTTC. It translates to CASKGGTGANVLTF.

This clone was seen more than once but under ten times. The genes are TRBV9 and TRBJ2-2; no firm D call. The germline V and J ends were trimmed by 0 bases and 0 bases, with 9 bases remaining between them. The CDR3 has 16 amino acids. Germline-derived CDR1 and CDR2 are SGDLS and YYNGEE. The CDR3 loop is CASSVGRTANTGELFF. The CDR3 DNA reads as TGTGCCAGCAGCGTAGGGAGAACTGCGAACACCGGGGAGCTGTTTTTT.

V usage is TRBV3-1 (or the pseudogene TRBV3-2) and J usage is TRBJ2-3; D not resolved. V shed 1 base and J shed 1 base, with 9 bases lying between them. CDR3 length: 15 residues. Germline assignment: CDR1 LGHDT and CDR2 YNNKEL (reference sequence). This chain's CDR3 is CASSQVKRGTDTQYF. Here the CDR3 DNA reads TGTGCCAGCAGCCAAGTAAAGCGTGGCACAGATACGCAGTATTTT.

This clone was picked up one time. This rearrangement joins TRBV28 to TRBJ1-2, with D possibly being TRBD1 (6 bases). Germline CDR1 MDHEN, CDR2 SYDVKM. Trimming took 3 bases from V and 4 from J, leaving 15 bases between them. The CDR3 sequence is 15 residues long. The CDR3 region has the DNA TGTGCCAGCAGTTTCCAAGGACAGAAACCCTATGGCTACACCTTC. Translating gives CASSFQGQKPYGYTF.

V is TRBV30 and J is TRBJ2-1, with 8 bases fitting TRBD1. This CDR3 is 14 amino acids long. V gave up 3 bases and J gave up 8 bases; unmatched junction bases: 9. Germline lookup yields CDR1 GTSNPN and CDR2 SVGIG (reference sequence). The CDR3 DNA reads TGTGCCTGGAGGAGGACAGGGCTCCGCGATGAGCAGTTCTTC. Amino acids: CAWRRTGLRDEQFF.

The chain recombines TRBV7-9 with TRBJ2-7; 7 positions agree with TRBD1. The CDR3 contains 12 residues. Trimming cost V 4 bases and J 4 bases; bases outside gene matches: 1. In germline, CDR1 is SEHNR, CDR2 FQNEAQ (reference sequence). CDR3: CASSWGQYEQYF. The DNA for the CDR3 is TGTGCCAGCAGCTGGGGACAGTACGAGCAGTACTTC.

The chain combines TRBV5-1 with TRBJ2-1; 10 positions agree with TRBD2. This CDR3 has 14 residues. CDR1 and CDR2 from the germline V gene are SGHRS and YFSETQ. V was clipped by 1 base and J by 9 bases; unmatched bases: 4. CDR3 residues: CASSLTSGVAEQFF. CDR3 coding DNA: TGCGCCAGCAGCTTGACTAGCGGGGTCGCTGAGCAGTTCTTC.

This chain joins TRBV5-1 and TRBJ2-7; TRBD2 aligns across 9 bases. Germline V gene data show CDR1 as SGHRS and CDR2 as YFSETQ. The J segment lost 3 bases and the V segment lost 0 bases, leaving 10 bases of the junction unmatched. The CDR3 covers 17 residues. CDR3 nucleotides: TGCGCCAGCAGCTTGGATCTAGGCGGACTAGCGAACTACGAGCAGTACTTC. It encodes CASSLDLGGLANYEQYF. The complete variable domain, with remaining parts taken from reference TRBV5-1 and TRBJ2-7, reads KAGVTQTPRYLIKTRGQQVTLSCSPISGHRSVSWYQQTPGQGLQFLFEYFSETQRNKGNFPGRFSGRQFSNSRSEMNVSTLELGDSALYLCASSLDLGGLANYEQYFGPGTRLTVT.

The chain is built from TRBV5-1 and TRBJ2-7, with D possibly matching TRBD1 (6 bases). This CDR3 spans 12 amino acids. CDR1 is SGHRS and CDR2 is YFSETQ in the germline V gene. Trimming removed 0 bases at V and 11 bases at J, with 12 bases between. CDR3 in DNA: TGCGCCAGCAGCTTGGACCGACAGGTGGAGTACTTC. It is translated as CASSLDRQVEYF.

The rearrangement links TRBV29-1 to TRBJ2-5, with D tentatively TRBD1 (5 bases). Per germline, CDR1 SQVTM and CDR2 ANQGSEA. This CDR3 is 11 amino acids long. The CDR3 nucleotides are TGCTCCACCCAGGGATCGCAGACCCAGTACTTC. Translation gives CSTQGSQTQYF.

This sequence joins TRBV12-3 or TRBV12-4 and TRBJ2-7, with 8 bases aligning to TRBD1. The CDR3 sequence is 13 residues long. V trimming: 4 bases; J trimming: 5 bases; junction bases outside the gene matches: 4. CDR3 region: CASSWTGLNEQYF. The CDR3 nucleotides read TGTGCCAGCAGTTGGACAGGGTTGAACGAGCAGTACTTC.

This chain's CDR3 is CASSLWTGSTQGNTIYF. The DNA of the CDR3 is TGTGCCAGCAGCCTATGGACAGGTTCTACGCAGGGAAACACCATATATTTT. This chain joins TRBV11-2 and TRBJ1-3; 7 positions match TRBD1. Germline V gene sequence: CDR1 SGHAT, CDR2 FQNNGV. With V trimmed by 5 bases and J by 4 bases, 14 bases remained unmatched. The CDR3 contains 17 residues.

The chain employs TRBV5-1 and TRBJ2-7, with TRBD1 matching 7 bases. This CDR3 spans 16 amino acids. Germline CDR1 is SGHRS and CDR2 is YFSETQ. Trimming cost V 4 bases and J 2 bases; bases outside gene matches: 12. CDR3 sequence: CASSLVGTVNTYEQYF. Written as DNA, the CDR3 is TGCGCCAGCAGCCTAGTTGGGACAGTCAACACCTACGAGCAGTACTTC.

The gene calls are TRBV5-5 and TRBJ1-5; TRBD1 aligns across 7 bases. After removal of 0 bases from V and 9 bases from J, the junction contained 6 bases not matched to a gene. The CDR3 runs 14 residues. The germline V gene has CDR1 SGHKS and CDR2 YYEKEE (reference sequence). CDR3 nucleotides: TGTGCCAGCAGCTTGGACGACAGGGTGGGGCCCCAGCATTTT. This sequence encodes CASSLDDRVGPQHF.

The V call is TRBV10-1, the J call TRBJ1-1, with 7 nucleotides matching TRBD1. Losses at the gene ends were 5 bases for V and 1 base for J; bases not matched to a gene: 7. Germline V gene sequence: CDR1 WNHNN, CDR2 SYGVQD (reference sequence). CDR3 size: 15 residues. CDR3 residues: CASSLSGTANTEAFF. In DNA, the CDR3 is TGCGCCAGCAGTCTCTCCGGGACAGCGAACACTGAAGCTTTCTTT.

This chain joins TRBV4-1 and TRBJ2-1; 9 bases align to TRBD2. The CDR3 runs 18 residues. Germline assignment: CDR1 MGHRA and CDR2 YSYEKL. J gave up 3 bases and V 1 base, and 10 bases lay outside the gene matches. The CDR3 DNA sequence: TGCGCCAGCAGCCAAGCCCCCAGACTAGCGGAGCGCTACAATGAGCAGTTCTTC. The encoded protein is CASSQAPRLAERYNEQFF.

In its sample, this clone was seen once. Other DNA sequences in this specimen translate into the identical CDR3. The J gene is TRBJ1-5, the V gene TRBV11-2; D is perhaps TRBD1 (5 bases). Between the trimmed V and J ends, which lost 5 bases and 3 bases, there was a span of 11 bases. CDR1 SGHAT and CDR2 FQNNGV come from the germline V gene. There are 14 residues in the CDR3. The CDR3 DNA is TGTGCCAGCAGCAGAGACAGAATCAATCAGCCCCAGCATTTT. This sequence encodes CASSRDRINQPQHF. Full variable domain (rest looked up from reference TRBV11-2 and TRBJ1-5): EAGVAQSPRYKIIEKRQSVAFWCNPISGHATLYWYQQILGQGPKLLIQFQNNGVVDDSQLPKDRFSAERLKGVDSTLKIQPAKLEDSAVYLCASSRDRINQPQHFGDGTRLSIL.

The J gene is TRBJ2-3, the V gene TRBV11-3, with D tentatively TRBD1 (6 bases). V was shortened by 2 bases and J by 1 base, with 10 bases between the two germline ends. Germline CDR1 reads SGHNT; CDR2 reads YENEEA. CDR3 length: 15 amino acids. CDR3 coding DNA: TGTGCCAGCAGCTTATATGGGGGCGGCACAGATACGCAGTATTTT. It specifies CASSLYGGGTDTQYF.

The chain joins TRBV7-3 to TRBJ1-6; D gene uncertain. The CDR3 contains 18 residues. V was pared by 5 bases and J by 0 bases, with 17 bases between. Germline V lookup: CDR1 SGHTA, CDR2 FQGTGA. The CDR3 coding sequence is TGTGCCAGCAGCCTAAAAGGCACGGAGAGCTCCTATAATTCACCCCTCCACTTT. Amino acid sequence: CASSLKGTESSYNSPLHF.

The V call is TRBV25-1, the J call TRBJ2-3; D is perhaps TRBD1 (7 bases). Trimming left V 6 bases short and J 2 bases short, with 15 bases between. CDR3 length equals 15 residues. The germline gives CDR1 MGHDK, CDR2 SYGVNS. The chain's CDR3 is CASSPRGEFTDTQYF. The DNA for the CDR3 is TGTGCCAGCAGCCCCAGGGGGGAGTTCACAGATACGCAGTATTTT.

This rearrangement joins TRBV11-2 to TRBJ2-1, with 13 bases aligning to TRBD2. Looked up from germline, CDR1 is SGHAT and CDR2 is FQNNGV. CDR3 length: 15 amino acids. With 5 bases clipped from V and 10 bases from J, the junction kept 8 bases outside the gene matches. The CDR3 loop is CASSTGLAGSGEQFF. The CDR3 DNA reads as TGTGCCAGCAGCACGGGACTAGCGGGGTCTGGGGAGCAGTTCTTC.

V and J are TRBV19 and TRBJ2-7; 7 bases align to TRBD1. This CDR3 spans 11 amino acids. After removal of 10 bases from V and 6 bases from J, the junction contained 6 bases not matched to a gene. CDR1 is LNHDA and CDR2 is SQIVND in the germline V gene (reference sequence). CDR3 bases: TGTGCCACCCACACAGGGGTCGAGCAGTACTTC. It is translated as CATHTGVEQYF.

The J gene is TRBJ1-6, the V gene TRBV28; D is undetermined. Germline loops: CDR1 MDHEN, CDR2 SYDVKM. The CDR3 is 12 residues long. Trimming pared 5 bases from V and 14 bases from J, leaving 13 bases between. The CDR3 DNA reads TGTGCCAGCAGTCCCGAAATTTCGGCCCTCCACTTT. It encodes CASSPEISALHF.

The chain recombines TRBV27 with TRBJ2-7; TRBD2 is a possible D gene (6 bases). Germline CDR1 reads MNHEY; CDR2 reads SMNVEV (reference sequence). V lost 6 bases and J lost 2, with 17 bases in between. This CDR3 comprises 15 residues. CDR3 sequence: CASSAPGDLTYEQYF. In DNA, the CDR3 is TGTGCCAGCAGCGCCCCGGGGGACCTCACCTACGAGCAGTACTTC.

The chain combines TRBV19 with TRBJ2-7, with D possibly matching TRBD2 (7 bases). The V and J ends lost 6 bases and 2 bases respectively, with 20 bases between them. The CDR3 extends over 16 amino acids. The germline gives CDR1 LNHDA, CDR2 SQIVND (reference sequence). The CDR3 reads CASSPRGMAGAYEQYF. In DNA, the CDR3 is TGTGCCAGTAGCCCGCGGGGGATGGCAGGGGCCTACGAGCAGTACTTC.